These 12 T cell receptor beta chains came from one sample sequenced in a study of beta chain features in type 1 diabetes. Which antigens these TCRs recognize remains unknown. Findings and limits, study-wide: Moderately but significantly shorter TCRB CDR3s were found in Type 1 diabetes patients in all four CD4+ subsets.

Since all of the isolated RNA was reverse transcribed, expressed TCRB transcripts were what got sequenced. Only in-frame clones appear in the TCRdb table, and some are missing; sequencing was by immunoSEQ multiplex PCR. The sample lists 150,000 to 200,000 clones; 8% to 9.5% were seen once. Sample: central memory CD4+ T cells from blood. The receptor source for this set is a woman aged 18 to 35 with type 1 diabetes.

In its sample, this clone was seen a few times. This chain links TRBV4-1 with TRBJ2-3; 10 positions match TRBD1. The CDR3 runs to 16 residues. Germline V CDR1 and CDR2: MGHRA, YSYEKL. V lost 2 bases and J lost 6; bases outside the gene matches: 8. CDR3 protein: CASSQPGTGASDTQYF. The CDR3 nucleotides read TGCGCCAGCAGCCAACCTGGGACAGGGGCCTCGGATACGCAGTATTTT.

This clone occurred a few times. The J gene is TRBJ2-1, the V gene TRBV4-2, with TRBD2 as a possible D gene (5 bases). V shed 3 bases and J shed 6 bases, with 15 bases lying between them. In germline, CDR1 is LGHNA, CDR2 YNFKEQ. The CDR3 runs to 15 residues. CDR3 sequence reads: CASSQTRTQTNEQFF. In DNA, the CDR3 is TGTGCCAGCAGCCAGACTCGGACTCAAACCAATGAGCAGTTCTTC.

This clone was seen more than once but under ten times. J is TRBJ2-7 and V is TRBV4-3; no definite D call. The CDR3 is 16 amino acids. Trimming cost V 0 bases and J 1 base, with 13 bases left between them. In germline, CDR1 is LGHNA, CDR2 YSLEER. CDR3 sequence (DNA): TGCGCCAGCAGCCAAGATCACCAGGTTGATTCCTACGAGCAGTACTTC. Translated: CASSQDHQVDSYEQYF.

The DNA for the CDR3 is TGTGCCACCAGCAGAGATAAGCACAGTACGGAAGCTTTCTTT. This translates into CATSRDKHSTEAFF. The chain carries TRBV15 and TRBJ1-1; D gene unclear. The CDR3 runs to 14 residues. Germline CDR1 is LNHNV and CDR2 is YYDKDF (reference sequence). V was clipped by 0 bases and J by 8 bases, with 13 bases between them.

The chain uses TRBV29-1 and TRBJ1-1; TRBD1 matches at 8 bases. Losses at the gene ends were 6 bases for V and 6 bases for J; bases not matched to a gene: 6. Germline V CDR1 and CDR2: SQVTM, ANQGSEA. The CDR3 runs to 12 residues. The CDR3 DNA reads TGCAGCGTGGACAGGGCCTCCGCTGAAGCTTTCTTT. It specifies CSVDRASAEAFF.

This clone was detected a few times. The V and J genes are TRBV9 and TRBJ1-6, with no clear D. This CDR3 has 16 amino acids. Germline V gene sequence: CDR1 SGDLS, CDR2 YYNGEE. V was clipped by 0 bases and J by 0 bases, with 7 bases between them. This chain's CDR3 is CASSVGPSSYNSPLHF. CDR3 bases: TGTGCCAGCAGCGTAGGTCCGAGCTCCTATAATTCACCCCTCCACTTT.

The V call is TRBV30, the J call TRBJ1-5; D not certain. The CDR3 totals 15 residues. With 8 bases removed from V and 0 bases from J, the gap between germline ends came to 17 bases. Germline CDR1 is GTSNPN and CDR2 is SVGIG (reference sequence). CDR3 in amino acids: CAEGLRPFSNQPQHF. The CDR3 DNA follows: TGTGCCGAGGGTCTCAGGCCCTTTAGCAATCAGCCCCAGCATTTT.

The chain links TRBV7-9 to TRBJ2-5; TRBD2 matches 7 bases. Trimming took 5 bases from V and 3 from J; bases not matched to a gene: 6. Germline V gene data show CDR1 as SEHNR and CDR2 as FQNEAQ (reference sequence). The CDR3 covers 14 residues. CDR3 loop: CASSPRRGKETQYF. The CDR3 nucleotides read TGTGCCAGCAGCCCCCGGCGGGGGAAAGAGACCCAGTACTTC. Together with reference TRBV7-9 and TRBJ2-5, the CDR3 gives the full variable domain: DTGVSQNPRHKITKRGQNVTFRCDPISEHNRLYWYRQTLGQGPEFLTYFQNEAQLEKSRLLSDRFSAERPKGSFSTLEIQRTEQGDSAMYLCASSPRRGKETQYFGPGTRLLVL.

Only a few counts were recorded for this clone. One end of the junction is discordant with germline, which a read error may explain. V and J are TRBV20-1 and TRBJ2-7; maybe TRBD2 (7 bases). The CDR3 extends over 11 amino acids. Germline V gene lookup returns CDR1 DFQATT and CDR2 SNEGSKA (reference sequence). CDR3 sequence (DNA): TGCAGCCCTGACGGGGGGCAGACTAGAGTCTTC. It yields the protein CSPDGGQTRVF.

This rearrangement joins TRBV18 to TRBJ2-3; maybe TRBD1 (5 bases). The CDR3 length is 13 residues. Germline assignment: CDR1 KGHSH and CDR2 LQKENI. V dropped 6 bases and J dropped 0 bases, with 7 bases sitting between them. This CDR3 reads CASSDMSTDTQYF. The DNA of the CDR3 is TGTGCCAGCTCGGACATGAGCACAGATACGCAGTATTTT.

This clone was recorded a few times. CDR3 residues: CASTVTAGKNIQYF. As DNA, the CDR3 is TGTGCCAGTACGGTCACGGCAGGGAAAAACATTCAGTACTTC. The chain joins TRBV19 to TRBJ2-4; a weak D match, TRBD1 (5 bases). The CDR3 runs to 14 residues. Looked up from germline, CDR1 is LNHDA and CDR2 is SQIVND (reference sequence). V was trimmed by 7 bases and J by 4 bases, leaving 14 bases between them.

This clone was observed a few times. The V call is TRBV10-3, the J call TRBJ2-1; D uncertain. This CDR3 region has 15 residues. Germline lookup yields CDR1 ENHRY and CDR2 SYGVKD. The V end was cut by 8 bases, the J end by 0 bases, with 14 bases between. CDR3 coding DNA: TGTGCCATCGGGTCGGCTCGGAGCTCCTACAATGAGCAGTTCTTC. Translating gives CAIGSARSSYNEQFF.